This TCR beta chain was retrieved from a study of blood T cell repertoires in COVID-19. Overall study context: Whether acute or convalescent, the COVID-19 samples came from the United States, Italy and Spain.

The CDR3 consists of 15 residues. Trimming took off 2 bases at V and 2 bases at J, with 12 bases between the two ends. The germline CDR1 and CDR2 sequences are SGDLS and YYNGEE. The table came from immunoSEQ multiplex PCR; TCRdb's copy has only in-frame clones and leaves some out. The sample yields about 88,000 clones, around 85% seen once. The sequenced material came from peripheral blood. The chain uses TRBV9 and TRBJ2-3; D may be TRBD1 (5 bases). This receptor was taken from a woman in her 70s with acute or convalescent COVID-19. This CDR3 reads CASSVGAGYTDTQYF. The DNA of the CDR3 is TGTGCCAGCAGCGTTGGGGCAGGGTACACAGATACGCAGTATTTT.